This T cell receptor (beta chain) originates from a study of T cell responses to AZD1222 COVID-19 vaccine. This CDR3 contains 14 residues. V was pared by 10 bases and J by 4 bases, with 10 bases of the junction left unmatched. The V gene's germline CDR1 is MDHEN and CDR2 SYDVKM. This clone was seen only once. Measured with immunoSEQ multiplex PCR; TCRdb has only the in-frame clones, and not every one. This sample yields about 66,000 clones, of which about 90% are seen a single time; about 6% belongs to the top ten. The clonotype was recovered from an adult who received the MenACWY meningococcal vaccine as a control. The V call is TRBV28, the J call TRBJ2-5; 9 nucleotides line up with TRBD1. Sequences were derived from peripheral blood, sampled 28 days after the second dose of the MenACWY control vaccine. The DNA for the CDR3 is TGTGCCACAATTTACCCGGGACAGGGAGAGACCCAGTACTTC. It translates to CATIYPGQGETQYF.